The 24 T cell receptor beta chains below were found in one sample sequenced in a study of neurological immune-mediated disorders. This sample's time point: longitudinal time-point 2. Each CDR3 protein is one row after TCRdb ran MiXCR on the 5' RACE reads. The sample carries around 90,000 distinct CDR3 sequences, under 15% recorded once. Sample: PBMCs. These receptors were obtained from a female donor with HTLV-1-associated myelopathy (HAM/TSP).

A word on this clonotype: A much more abundant neighbour one base away suggests this may be a read error. This chain connects TRBV6-1 to TRBJ1-1; 9 bases match TRBD1. Germline values: CDR1 MNHNS, CDR2 SASEGT. V was clipped by 2 bases and J by 4 bases; unmatched bases: 8. The CDR3 consists of 16 residues. The CDR3 nucleotides read TGTGCCAGCAGTGAAACAGGGGGCTGGAGGATCACTGAAGCTTTCTTT. Its protein product is CASSETGGWRITEAFF.

Many counts were recorded for this clonotype. The V call is TRBV20-1, the J call TRBJ2-2; tentative D call: TRBD1 (6 bases). The CDR3 loop spans 14 amino acids. Looked up from germline, CDR1 is DFQATT and CDR2 is SNEGSKA (reference sequence). Trimming shortened V by 3 bases and J by 6 bases, and 14 bases separated the two germline ends. The CDR3 DNA follows: TGCAGTGCTAGGGACCCCACAGGGCCCGGGGAGCTGTTTTTT. This codes for CSARDPTGPGELFF.

Ten or more counts support this clonotype. V gene TRBV5-1 combines with J gene TRBJ1-2, with a weak D call TRBD1 (5 bases). V was shortened by 1 base and J by 6 bases, with 7 bases between the two germline ends. The CDR3 sequence is 12 residues long. Germline lookup yields CDR1 SGHRS and CDR2 YFSETQ. CDR3 region: CASSLLRDGYTF. CDR3 coding DNA: TGCGCCAGCAGCTTGCTCAGGGATGGCTACACCTTC.

Many counts were recorded for this clonotype. The chain uses TRBV11-2 and TRBJ1-1; no firm D call. With 5 bases removed from V and 4 bases from J, the gap between germline ends came to 14 bases. Germline V lookup: CDR1 SGHAT, CDR2 FQNNGV. The CDR3 extends over 14 amino acids. Here the CDR3 reads CASSPGAGTTEAFF. The CDR3 DNA follows: TGTGCCAGCAGCCCAGGCGCAGGTACCACTGAAGCTTTCTTT.

This rearrangement joins TRBV12-3 or TRBV12-4 to TRBJ1-5; 10 bases fit TRBD1. The CDR3 extends over 14 amino acids. Trimming took 7 bases from V and 5 from J; bases not matched to a gene: 5. CDR3 nucleotide sequence: TGTGCCAGCACCGGCGGACAGGGGGATCAGCCCCAGCATTTT. This codes for CASTGGQGDQPQHF.

This clonotype was seen at least ten times. The chain is built from TRBV20-1 and TRBJ2-1, with 8 bases lining up with TRBD1. CDR1 and CDR2 from the germline V gene are DFQATT and SNEGSKA (reference sequence). The J segment lost 0 bases and the V segment lost 6 bases, leaving 10 bases of the junction unmatched. The CDR3 runs to 16 residues. CDR3 coding DNA: TGCAGTGCCCTGGACAGGGAAGGGAGCTCCTACAATGAGCAGTTCTTC. Amino acid sequence: CSALDREGSSYNEQFF.

This clonotype was picked up many times. An end of the junction does not agree with germline; a read error may underlie this. The chain employs TRBV12-3 or TRBV12-4 and TRBJ1-2; 8 nucleotides match TRBD1. The CDR3 sequence is 12 residues long. DNA for the CDR3: TGTGCCAGCAGTTTAATGGACAGGGCCCTCCGTTTC. As protein: CASSLMDRALRF.

The table lists this clonotype with many counts. CDR3 bases: TGTGCCACCAGTGACCCCCGGGCCCGCACCGGGGAGCTGTTTTTT. Translating gives CATSDPRARTGELFF. The J gene is TRBJ2-2, the V gene TRBV24-1; D is unresolved. Per the germline V gene, CDR1 is KGHDR and CDR2 is SFDVKD. The CDR3 contains 15 residues. V was pared by 4 bases and J by 4 bases, with 12 bases between.

The sample holds a few counts of this clonotype. The CDR3 region has the DNA TGTGCCAGCAGTTTAACTAGCGGGGGGTTGGGTGAGCAGTTCTTC. Protein product: CASSLTSGGLGEQFF. V gene TRBV5-5 combines with J gene TRBJ2-1; 12 bases are shared with TRBD2. V trimming: 5 bases; J trimming: 9 bases; junction bases outside the gene matches: 9. CDR1 SGHKS and CDR2 YYEKEE come from the germline V gene (reference sequence). CDR3 length equals 15 residues.

This clonotype was seen more than once but under ten times. This chain connects TRBV5-1 to TRBJ1-4; D remains unclear. This CDR3 comprises 14 residues. Germline V gene sequence: CDR1 SGHRS, CDR2 YFSETQ. V lost 3 bases and J 8 bases, leaving 14 bases between the germline ends. CDR3 region: CASSSGIHGEKLFF. The CDR3 DNA reads TGCGCCAGCAGCTCCGGGATTCACGGAGAAAAACTGTTTTTT.

This clonotype has just a few counts. The V call is TRBV20-1, the J call TRBJ1-1; D is perhaps TRBD1 (5 bases). CDR3 length: 13 residues. Looked up from germline, CDR1 is DFQATT and CDR2 is SNEGSKA (reference sequence). V was shortened by 6 bases and J by 4 bases, with 15 bases between the two germline ends. The CDR3 DNA reads as TGCAGTGCCGCCTCCCCAGGGTTCACTGAAGCTTTCTTT. It yields the protein CSAASPGFTEAFF.

This clonotype has a count of ten or more. This CDR3 is CASSLVAGGRRTGELFF. CDR3 sequence (DNA): TGTGCCAGCAGCTTAGTAGCGGGGGGCCGGCGCACCGGGGAGCTGTTTTTT. The V gene is TRBV7-2, the J gene TRBJ2-2; TRBD2 matches 10 bases. CDR3 length: 17 amino acids. V gave up 1 base and J gave up 4 bases; unmatched junction bases: 6. Looked up from germline, CDR1 is SGHTA and CDR2 is FQGNSA.

This clonotype has ten or more counts. The chain recombines TRBV20-1 with TRBJ1-3; D is ambiguous. The CDR3 sequence is 16 residues long. In germline, CDR1 is DFQATT, CDR2 SNEGSKA (reference sequence). Deletions cut 4 bases from V and 0 bases from J, with 16 bases between. CDR3 DNA sequence: TGCAGTGCTAAGGCGGTCAAGGCCTACTCTGGAAACACCATATATTTT. Translation: CSAKAVKAYSGNTIYF.

Comment on this clonotype: One end of the junction fails to match germline, which may point to a read error. The rearrangement links TRBV25-1 to TRBJ2-1; perhaps TRBD2 as D (7 bases). This CDR3 contains 13 residues. Germline V gene sequence: CDR1 MGHDK, CDR2 SYGVNS. CDR3: CQHRGGAYNEQFF. In nucleotides, the CDR3 is TGCCAGCACAGAGGGGGGGCCTACAATGAGCAGTTCTTC.

This clonotype occurred many times. The genes are TRBV21-1 and TRBJ1-4; TRBD1, as called in the table, went unchecked against the DNA. TRBV21-1 represents a pseudogene. This CDR3 region has 19 residues. The CDR3 nucleotides read TGTGCCAGCAGCACAGCCGCCGGGACAGGGCTGTCAACTAATGAAAAACTGTTTTTT. Translating gives CASSTAAGTGLSTNEKLFF.

This clonotype was detected ten times or more. V and J are TRBV12-3 or TRBV12-4 and TRBJ1-3; D unclear. V lost 1 base to trimming and J lost 0 bases, with 13 bases between them. The CDR3 length is 17 residues. The CDR3 sequence: CASSLVRPLDSGNTIYF. CDR3 coding DNA: TGTGCCAGCAGTTTAGTCAGGCCGTTGGACTCTGGAAACACCATATATTTT.

This clonotype was seen ten or more times. The gene calls are TRBV29-1 and TRBJ2-3; D may be TRBD2 (6 bases). This CDR3 spans 13 amino acids. Germline V lookup: CDR1 SQVTM, CDR2 ANQGSEA. The ends were cut back, 8 bases at V and 3 bases at J, with 15 bases in the middle. The CDR3 sequence is CSLSSGATDTQYF. DNA of the CDR3: TGCAGCCTTTCGTCGGGAGCTACAGATACGCAGTATTTT.

This clonotype was detected ten times or more. The chain links TRBV4-1 to TRBJ2-5, with TRBD2 identical over 7 bases. This CDR3 region has 17 residues. Germline CDR1 and CDR2: MGHRA and YSYEKL. V was pared by 4 bases and J by 2 bases, with 13 bases of the junction left unmatched. The CDR3: CASSRIPTRGTQETQYF. The CDR3 region has the DNA TGCGCCAGCAGCCGGATCCCAACGCGGGGGACGCAAGAGACCCAGTACTTC.

This clonotype was seen many times. CDR3 sequence reads: CASSPGPYNEQFF. The CDR3 region has the DNA TGTGCCAGCAGTCCTGGGCCCTACAATGAGCAGTTCTTC. The chain combines TRBV12-3 or TRBV12-4 with TRBJ2-1; D is undetermined. CDR3 length: 13 amino acids. Trimming pared 5 bases from V and 2 bases from J, leaving 7 bases between.

This clonotype was detected ten times or more. V is TRBV18 and J is TRBJ1-1; perhaps TRBD1 as D (5 bases). CDR3 length: 13 amino acids. V dropped 5 bases and J dropped 3 bases, with 10 bases sitting between them. Germline V CDR1 and CDR2: KGHSH, LQKENI. CDR3 DNA sequence: TGTGCCAGCTCAGGGCTCAGGGACACTGAAGCTTTCTTT. Residues: CASSGLRDTEAFF.

This clonotype appeared many times. The chain uses TRBV29-1 and TRBJ1-2, with 9 positions matching TRBD1. Germline V gene data show CDR1 as SQVTM and CDR2 as ANQGSEA. CDR3 length: 14 residues. V was pared by 5 bases and J by 2 bases, with 6 bases of the junction left unmatched. The CDR3 DNA reads TGCAGCGTTTTTCCCGGGACAGGGAACTATGGCTACACCTTC. This translates into CSVFPGTGNYGYTF. Based on the CDR3 plus reference TRBV29-1 and TRBJ1-2, the full variable domain is SAVISQKPSRDICQRGTSLTIQCQVDSQVTMMFWYRQQPGQSLTLIATANQGSEATYESGFVIDKFPISRPNLTFSTLTVSNMSPEDSSIYLCSVFPGTGNYGYTFGSGTRLTVV.

This clonotype was recorded many times. V gene TRBV5-1 combines with J gene TRBJ2-5; perhaps TRBD2 as D (7 bases). The CDR3 loop spans 15 amino acids. Per the germline V gene, CDR1 is SGHRS and CDR2 is YFSETQ. Deletions cut 0 bases from V and 2 bases from J, with 11 bases between. The CDR3 DNA reads TGCGCCAGCAGCTTGGCGCGGGGGCCGCAAGAGACCCAGTACTTC. Amino acids: CASSLARGPQETQYF.

With regard to this clonotype: The junction departs from the called germline gene at one end, perhaps through a read error. The genes are TRBV4-2 and TRBJ2-5; 8 bases fit TRBD2. The CDR3 has 16 residues. CDR1 LGHNA and CDR2 YNFKEQ come from the germline V gene. The CDR3 here is CVSSQVPAGDQETQYF. The DNA for the CDR3 is TGTGTCAGCAGCCAAGTTCCAGCGGGGGACCAAGAGACCCAGTACTTC.

Many counts were recorded for this clonotype. This chain joins TRBV9 and TRBJ1-1; D not certain. Germline V gene data show CDR1 as SGDLS and CDR2 as YYNGEE. The CDR3 consists of 15 residues. Trimming shortened V by 0 bases and J by 5 bases, and 14 bases separated the two germline ends. The chain's CDR3 is CASSVVVREWTEAFF. The CDR3 DNA is TGTGCCAGCAGCGTAGTAGTAAGGGAGTGGACTGAAGCTTTCTTT.